The sequence of this TCR beta chain was determined in a study of tumor and adjacent non-tumor tissue in lung cancer. On the study more broadly: On average, productive TCRbeta reads reached about 4.17 million per sample.

This clonotype was detected only once. One junction end does not reproduce the germline sequence, and a read error may be involved. The CDR3 is 15 amino acids. Germline V gene data show CDR1 as MNHEY and CDR2 as SVGAGI. TCRbeta libraries were built with three rounds of nested PCR, modified from ARM-PCR. Each CDR3 protein gets one entry after TCRdb re-called the multiplex PCR reads with MiXCR. The sample carries more than 75,000 distinct CDR3 sequences, roughly 80% recorded once. RNA was extracted from bulk tissue without any cell sorting. The clonotype originates from a woman aged 50 to 60 with non-small cell lung cancer. This chain connects TRBV6-5 to TRBJ1-6, with no clear D. Material: lung tumor tissue. The CDR3 DNA is TGTGCCAGCAGTTACACGACAAGAGAGGACTCACCCCACCACTTT. It yields the protein CASSYTTREDSPHHF.